Below, 8 T cell receptor beta chains from the same sample are listed, as sequenced in a study of metastatic and nonmetastatic thyroid tumors. Through MiXCR, TCRdb re-clonotyped the PCR reads. The sample has over 15,000 clones, about 30% seen once. No patient had received any treatment before thyroid surgery. Sequenced sample: adjacent normal tissue. All receptors come from a female donor with papillary thyroid cancer or a benign thyroid nodule (not recorded which). Some clones in this sample may be carry-over from other donors' samples.

This clone came up a few times. The J gene is TRBJ2-2, the V gene TRBV24-1, with 7 bases aligning to TRBD2. The CDR3 has 16 amino acids. Trimming at V came to 8 bases and at J to 6 bases, leaving 14 bases not matched to a gene. Germline CDR1 reads KGHDR; CDR2 reads SFDVKD. In DNA form, the CDR3 reads TGTGCCACCACAACTGCGGCGGGGGTCAGGGCCGGGGAGCTGTTTTTT. It translates to CATTTAAGVRAGELFF.

In this sample, this clone turned up a few times. The V call is TRBV5-6, the J call TRBJ1-1; D may be TRBD1 (5 bases). The CDR3 totals 17 residues. V was pared by 6 bases and J by 5 bases, with 26 bases between. The germline V gene encodes CDR1 SGHDT and CDR2 YYEEEE. The CDR3 loop is CASNPQGWGRSYTEAFF. The CDR3 DNA sequence: TGTGCCAGCAACCCCCAGGGATGGGGTCGAAGTTATACTGAAGCTTTCTTT.

The chain has TRBV2 and TRBJ2-5; D uncertain. From germline, CDR1 is SNHLY and CDR2 FYNNEI. CDR3 length: 15 residues. The V end lost 8 bases, the J end lost 5 bases, and 21 bases lay between the germline ends. The CDR3 protein is CASHGSGPSSETQYF. CDR3 in DNA: TGTGCCAGCCATGGGTCCGGGCCCTCATCGGAGACCCAGTACTTC. Using reference TRBV2 and TRBJ2-5 for the parts outside the CDR3, the full variable domain is EPEVTQTPSHQVTQMGQEVILRCVPISNHLYFYWYRQILGQKVEFLVSFYNNEISEKSEIFDDQFSVERPDGSNFTLKIRSTKLEDSAMYFCASHGSGPSSETQYFGPGTRLLVL.

With respect to this clone: An end of the junction does not agree with germline; a read error may underlie this. The rearrangement uses TRBV11-2 and TRBJ2-1; D unresolved. The germline CDR1 and CDR2 sequences are SGHAT and FQNNGV. CDR3 length: 15 amino acids. This chain's CDR3 is CASSLGWVLYDEQFF. In DNA, the CDR3 is TGTGCCAGCAGCTTAGGTTGGGTTCTCTACGATGAGCAGTTCTTC.

This chain connects TRBV19 to TRBJ2-5; the match to TRBD2 covers 7 bases. The ends lost 5 bases at V and 4 bases at J; junction bases unmatched: 7. CDR1 is LNHDA and CDR2 is SQIVND in the germline V gene (reference sequence). This CDR3 comprises 14 residues. Here the CDR3 DNA reads TGTGCCAGTAGTCGGACTCCGGGGGGAGAGACCCAGTACTTC. The encoded protein is CASSRTPGGETQYF.

This clone was picked up many times. The chain joins TRBV5-5 to TRBJ2-7; D possibly corresponds to TRBD2 (5 bases). Germline CDR1 SGHKS, CDR2 YYEKEE (reference sequence). CDR3 length: 13 residues. The V end was cut by 5 bases, the J end by 4 bases, with 13 bases between. DNA for the CDR3: TGTGCCAGCAGTCTGGCGCCGGGGTACGAGCAGTACTTC. Translated: CASSLAPGYEQYF. Drawing the rest from reference TRBV5-5 and TRBJ2-7, the complete variable domain is DAGVTQSPTHLIKTRGQQVTLRCSPISGHKSVSWYQQVLGQGPQFIFQYYEKEERGRGNFPDRFSARQFPNYSSELNVNALLLGDSALYLCASSLAPGYEQYFGPGTRLTVT.

This clone showed up just a few times. CDR3 in DNA: TGTGCCAGCACCCCAGGACTAGCGGAATACGAGCAGTACTTC. Encoded protein: CASTPGLAEYEQYF. V is TRBV6-1 and J is TRBJ2-7, with TRBD2 matching 10 bases. CDR1 and CDR2 from the germline V gene are MNHNS and SASEGT. The ends lost 7 bases at V and 4 bases at J; junction bases unmatched: 7. The CDR3 spans 14 residues.

This clone has just a few counts. V gene TRBV6-1 combines with J gene TRBJ2-2; 13 bases are shared with TRBD2. Per the germline V gene, CDR1 is MNHNS and CDR2 is SASEGT. V shed 6 bases and J 6 bases; nucleotides not matched to a gene: 4. The CDR3 has 15 residues. In DNA, the CDR3 is TGTGCCAGCAGCCTAGGGACTAGCGGGGCCGGGGAGCTGTTTTTT. As protein: CASSLGTSGAGELFF.